These T cell receptor beta chains were read from a single sample in a study of blood T cell repertoires in COVID-19. TCRdb keeps only in-frame clones here, not all; method: immunoSEQ multiplex PCR. Here the sample spans 330,000 or so clones, more than 75% being singletons. Sequencing was done on a sample of PBMCs or T cells enriched from blood (not recorded which). The receptor source for this set is a man aged 35 to 55 in a cohort exposed to, infected with or recovered from COVID-19 (not recorded which). CDR3s include the opening cysteine and the closing phenylalanine or tryptophan. A D gene is named only where the DNA matches it firmly. Clone size is shown for a subset of rows, as once, few, many or a class of expanded clone.

TRBJ2-1	TRBV7-9	TRBD2	17	once	CASSLGVGGNPYNEQFF	TGTGCCAGCAGCTTAGGAGTGGGAGGGAATCCCTACAATGAGCAGTTCTTC
TRBJ2-2	TRBV5-1	NA	13	NA	CASHRVLAGELFF	TGCGCCTCCCACAGGGTATTAGCCGGGGAGCTGTTTTTT
TRBJ2-3	TRBV7-8	TRBD2	18	NA	CASSYTRLAGGSTDTQYF	TGTGCCAGCAGCTATACCAGACTAGCGGGAGGCTCCACAGATACGCAGTATTTT
TRBJ2-3	TRBV25-1	TRBD2	16	NA	CASSVTARLAGYTQYF	TGTGCCAGCAGTGTCACGGCACGACTAGCGGGTTACACGCAGTATTTT
TRBJ1-5	TRBV1	NA	17	NA	CTSSHTGGLDSNQPQHF	TGCACCAGCAGCCATACAGGGGGCCTGGATAGCAATCAGCCCCAGCATTTT
TRBJ2-1	TRBV5-1	TRBD2	16	NA	CASSLEGLAGVDEQFF	TGCGCCAGCAGCTTGGAGGGACTAGCGGGAGTTGATGAGCAGTTCTTC
TRBJ2-7	TRBV20-1	TRBD2	14	NA	CSASWSSGSYEQYF	TGCAGTGCTAGTTGGTCTAGCGGGAGCTACGAGCAGTACTTC
TRBJ2-3	TRBV9	TRBD2	15	NA	CASSVGAGATDTQYF	TGTGCCAGCAGCGTAGGGGCGGGAGCAACAGATACGCAGTATTTT
TRBJ2-5	TRBV11-2	TRBD1	16	NA	CASSSLGTGGRETQYF	TGTGCCAGCAGCTCCCTTGGGACAGGGGGCAGGGAGACCCAGTACTTC
TRBJ2-4	TRBV7-4	NA	14	NA	CASSLELAKNIQYF	TGTGCCAGCAGCTTAGAGCTAGCCAAAAACATTCAGTACTTC
TRBJ1-6	TRBV3-1/TRBV3-2	NA	14	few	CASSHNGRDSPLHF	TGTGCCAGCAGCCACAACGGGAGGGATTCACCCCTCCACTTT
TRBJ2-1	TRBV6-4	NA	13	NA	CASSVGQNNEQFF	TGTGCCAGCAGTGTGGGGCAAAACAATGAGCAGTTCTTC
TRBJ2-3	TRBV5-1	TRBD1	16	NA	CASSSGQGFGTDTQYF	TGCGCCAGCAGCTCGGGACAGGGGTTTGGCACAGATACGCAGTATTTT
TRBJ1-4	TRBV30	NA	13	NA	CAWRDRGVEKLFF	TGTGCCTGGAGGGATAGGGGTGTTGAAAAACTGTTTTTT
TRBJ2-7	TRBV5-1	TRBD1	14	once	CASSGRTGGGEQYF	TGCGCCAGCAGCGGACGAACAGGGGGCGGCGAGCAGTACTTC
TRBJ1-6	TRBV4-1	NA	17	NA	CASSQEELSSYNSPLHF	TGCGCCAGCAGCCAAGAGGAGCTCAGCTCCTATAATTCACCCCTCCACTTT
TRBJ2-7	TRBV14	NA	14	once	CASSLPGTKYEQYF	TGTGCCAGCAGCCTTCCCGGGACAAAATACGAGCAGTACTTC
TRBJ2-1	TRBV7-9	TRBD2	15	NA	CASRGLALSYNEQFF	TGTGCCAGCAGAGGACTAGCGCTCTCCTACAATGAGCAGTTCTTC
TRBJ2-3	TRBV7-9	NA	15	NA	CASSFRGRSTDTQYF	TGTGCCAGCAGCTTTCGGGGGAGAAGCACAGATACGCAGTATTTT
TRBJ2-1	TRBV5-1	NA	16	NA	CASSLPRGQSHNEQFF	TGCGCCAGCAGCTTGCCCAGGGGACAATCCCACAATGAGCAGTTCTTC
TRBJ2-1	TRBV28	NA	14	NA	CASSFVTSLRQQFF	TGTGCCAGCAGTTTCGTTACTAGCCTTCGGCAGCAGTTCTTC
TRBJ2-6	TRBV10-3	NA	19	NA	CAISEQALRRGFGANVLTF	TGTGCCATCAGTGAGCAAGCACTGAGGAGGGGTTTTGGGGCCAACGTCCTGACTTTC
TRBJ2-2	TRBV7-3	TRBD2	15	NA	CASSLGLAPSGELFF	TGTGCCAGCAGCCTGGGACTAGCGCCGTCCGGGGAGCTGTTTTTT
TRBJ2-2	TRBV19	NA	16	NA	CASSSFRTSNTGELFF	TGTGCCAGTAGTAGCTTTAGGACTTCGAACACCGGGGAGCTGTTTTTT
TRBJ1-6	TRBV2	NA	15	NA	CASSESWGLNSPLHF	TGTGCCAGCAGTGAAAGCTGGGGCCTTAATTCACCCCTCCACTTT
TRBJ2-1	TRBV5-4	TRBD2	18	NA	CASSLGGSGIGSYNEQFF	TGTGCCAGCAGCTTGGGAGGTAGCGGGATTGGTTCCTACAATGAGCAGTTCTTC
TRBJ2-2	TRBV28	NA	15	NA	CASSLGGPNTGELFF	TGTGCCAGCTCCCTGGGGGGGCCGAACACCGGGGAGCTGTTTTTT
TRBJ2-1	TRBV19	TRBD2	16	NA	CASSMGRRLASSEQFF	TGTGCCAGTAGTATGGGTCGTAGACTAGCGAGTTCTGAGCAGTTCTTC
TRBJ2-7	TRBV7-2	TRBD1	16	NA	CASSLASGTGGYEQYF	TGTGCCAGCAGCTTAGCCTCCGGGACAGGGGGTTACGAGCAGTACTTC
TRBJ2-5	TRBV9	NA	13	NA	CASSEHGRETQYF	TGTGCCAGCAGCGAACATGGTCGAGAGACCCAGTACTTC
TRBJ2-1	TRBV5-1	TRBD1	20	NA	CASSLGGFLDLPGQGNEQFF	TGCGCCAGCAGCTTGGGGGGATTTCTGGATCTCCCGGGACAGGGGAATGAGCAGTTCTTC
TRBJ2-1	TRBV7-3	TRBD1	15	NA	CASSLFGQGENEQFF	TGTGCCAGCAGCTTATTTGGACAGGGGGAAAATGAGCAGTTCTTC
TRBJ2-2	TRBV10-1	NA	13	NA	CASSAGNTGELFF	TGCGCCAGCAGTGCGGGAAACACCGGGGAGCTGTTTTTT
TRBJ2-7	TRBV24-1	NA	15	once	CATSDSRAGVLEQYF	TGTGCCACCAGTGATTCTAGAGCAGGGGTTCTCGAGCAGTACTTC
TRBJ1-2	TRBV6-5	NA	13	NA	CASSYQGRDGYTF	TGTGCCAGCAGTTACCAGGGCCGGGATGGCTACACCTTC
TRBJ1-2	TRBV9	TRBD1	15	NA	CASSEGTGSLYGYTF	TGTGCCAGCAGCGAGGGGACAGGGAGCCTCTATGGCTACACCTTC
TRBJ2-1	TRBV7-3	TRBD1	12	NA	CASSPAGTGLFF	TGTGCCAGCAGCCCAGCCGGGACAGGTCTGTTCTTC
TRBJ1-2	TRBV28	NA	15	NA	CASSQGQGNDYGYTF	TGTGCCAGCAGTCAGGGGCAGGGGAACGACTATGGCTACACCTTC
TRBJ1-2	TRBV24-1	TRBD1	13	once	CATSATGNYGYTF	TGTGCCACCAGTGCGACAGGGAACTATGGCTACACCTTC
TRBJ1-3	TRBV28	TRBD1	15	NA	CASRQGQRSGNTIYF	TGTGCCAGCAGACAGGGACAGCGCTCTGGAAACACCATATATTTT
TRBJ1-1	TRBV5-1	TRBD1	16	few	CASSLVLSGGNTEAFF	TGCGCCAGCAGCTTGGTTTTGTCAGGGGGGAACACTGAAGCTTTCTTT
TRBJ2-1	TRBV5-1	TRBD2	14	few	CASSGAGGYNEQFF	TGCGCCAGCTCTGGAGCGGGAGGGTACAATGAGCAGTTCTTC
TRBJ1-2	TRBV6-5	NA	15	NA	CASSYSGSANYGYTF	TGTGCCAGCAGTTACTCCGGGTCGGCTAACTATGGCTACACCTTC